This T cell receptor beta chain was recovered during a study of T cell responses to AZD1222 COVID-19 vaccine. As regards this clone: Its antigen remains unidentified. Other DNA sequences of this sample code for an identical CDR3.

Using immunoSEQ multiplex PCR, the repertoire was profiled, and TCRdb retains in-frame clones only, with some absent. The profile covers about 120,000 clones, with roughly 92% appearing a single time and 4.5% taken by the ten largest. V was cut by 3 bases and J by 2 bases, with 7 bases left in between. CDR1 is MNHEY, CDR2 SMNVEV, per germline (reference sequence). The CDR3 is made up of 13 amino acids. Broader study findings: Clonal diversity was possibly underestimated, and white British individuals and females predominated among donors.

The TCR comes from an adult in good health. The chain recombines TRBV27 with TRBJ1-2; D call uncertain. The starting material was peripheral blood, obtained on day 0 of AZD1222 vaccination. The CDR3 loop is CASSLRENYGYTF. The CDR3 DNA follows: TGTGCCAGCAGTTTGAGGGAGAACTATGGCTACACCTTC.